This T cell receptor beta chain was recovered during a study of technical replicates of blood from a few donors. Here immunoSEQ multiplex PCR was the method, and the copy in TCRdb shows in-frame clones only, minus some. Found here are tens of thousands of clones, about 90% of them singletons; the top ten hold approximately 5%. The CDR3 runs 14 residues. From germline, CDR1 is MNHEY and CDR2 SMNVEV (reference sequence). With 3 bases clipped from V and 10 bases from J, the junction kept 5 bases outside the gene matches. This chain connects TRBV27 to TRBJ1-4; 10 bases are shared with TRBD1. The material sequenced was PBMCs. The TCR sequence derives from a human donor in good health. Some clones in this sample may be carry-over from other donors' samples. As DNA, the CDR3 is TGTGCCAGCAGTTTCCTGGGACAGGGGCTAAAACTGTTTTTT. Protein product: CASSFLGQGLKLFF.